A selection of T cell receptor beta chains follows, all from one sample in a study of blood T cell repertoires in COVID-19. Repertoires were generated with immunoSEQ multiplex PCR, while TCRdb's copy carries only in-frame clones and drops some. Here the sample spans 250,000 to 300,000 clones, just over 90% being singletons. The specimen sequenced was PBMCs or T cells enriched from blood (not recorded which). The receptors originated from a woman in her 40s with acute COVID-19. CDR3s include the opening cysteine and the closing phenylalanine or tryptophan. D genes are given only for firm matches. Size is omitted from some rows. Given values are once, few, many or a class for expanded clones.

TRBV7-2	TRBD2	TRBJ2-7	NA	CASSSQRGYEQYF
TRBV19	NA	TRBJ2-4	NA	CASRPGHTSNIQYF
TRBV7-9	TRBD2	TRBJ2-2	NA	CASSRSGGIAGELFF
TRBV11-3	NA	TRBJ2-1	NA	CASSPGQGWREGEQFF
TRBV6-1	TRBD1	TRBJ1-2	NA	CASSEGQGPNYGYTF
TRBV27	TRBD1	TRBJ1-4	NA	CASSPTYLTGDSEKLFF
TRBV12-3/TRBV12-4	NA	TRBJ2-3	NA	CASSLAYTDTQYF
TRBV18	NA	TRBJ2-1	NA	CASSDLRYEQFF
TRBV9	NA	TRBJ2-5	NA	CASSVRPGEGETQYF
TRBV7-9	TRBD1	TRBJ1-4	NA	CASSLGTGGAGNEKLFF
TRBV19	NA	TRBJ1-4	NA	CASSTPFGTTNEKLFF
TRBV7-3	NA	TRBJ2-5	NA	CASEGSLQETQYF
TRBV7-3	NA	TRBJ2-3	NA	CASSLGSGGLNTDTQYF
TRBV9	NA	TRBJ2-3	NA	CASSVATRCGGDRGNTQYF
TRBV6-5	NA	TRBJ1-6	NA	CASSSYRDSPLHF
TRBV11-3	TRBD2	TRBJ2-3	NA	CASSLDGLAGGDTQYF
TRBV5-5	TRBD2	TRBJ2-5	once	CASSSGLAGGPETQYF
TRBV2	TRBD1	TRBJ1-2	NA	CASSEAMGQYYGYTF
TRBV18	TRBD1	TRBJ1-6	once	CASSLGQGNSPLHF
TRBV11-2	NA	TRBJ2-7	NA	CASSERFGGPSYEQYF
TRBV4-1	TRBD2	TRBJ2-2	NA	CASSHPPGGDTGELFF
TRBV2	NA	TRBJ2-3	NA	CASKAGATDTQYF
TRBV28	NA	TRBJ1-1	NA	CASSQRAQGNTEAFF
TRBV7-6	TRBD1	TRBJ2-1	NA	CASSLTGGSYNEQFF
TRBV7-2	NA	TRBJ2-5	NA	CASSKGGEETQYF
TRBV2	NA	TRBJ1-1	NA	CASSEASGETEAFF
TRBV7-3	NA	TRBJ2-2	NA	CASSLRAGNTGELFF
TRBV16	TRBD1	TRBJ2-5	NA	CASSQGQGALETQYF
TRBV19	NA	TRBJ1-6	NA	CASSLQGRALHF
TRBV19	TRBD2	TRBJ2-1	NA	CASSISGTSGKNEQFF
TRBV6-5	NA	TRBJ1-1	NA	CASRPPGLHSLAFF
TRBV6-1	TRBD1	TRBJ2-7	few	CASSEVQGASYEQYF
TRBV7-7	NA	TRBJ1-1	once	CASSLVFGGAGPGMNTEAFF
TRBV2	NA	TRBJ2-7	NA	CASSSLGRDSYEQYF
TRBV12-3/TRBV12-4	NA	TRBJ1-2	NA	CASSSPGYGYTF
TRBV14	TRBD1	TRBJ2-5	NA	CASSVGTVRGETQYF
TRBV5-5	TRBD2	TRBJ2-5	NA	CASSVSSGAGETQYF
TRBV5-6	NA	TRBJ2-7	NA	CASSLVSRDYEQYF
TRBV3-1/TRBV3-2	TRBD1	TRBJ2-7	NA	CASSQGTGATYEQYF
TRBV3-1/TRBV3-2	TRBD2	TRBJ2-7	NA	CASSQDPGLAGLTYEQYF
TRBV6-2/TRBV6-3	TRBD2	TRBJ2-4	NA	CASSTRLRDSQSGGAKNIQYF
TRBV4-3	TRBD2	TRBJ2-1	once	CASSGGSTSNEQFF
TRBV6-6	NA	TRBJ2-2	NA	CASRIHRDTGELFF
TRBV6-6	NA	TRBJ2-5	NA	CASRLYQETQYF
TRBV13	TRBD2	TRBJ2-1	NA	CASSSPSGSLHEQFF